This T cell receptor beta chain was found in a study of cytotoxic CD8 clonotypes in ibrutinib-treated CLL. Looking at the study overall: Responses: approximately 25 partial, 2 complete; after median approximately 67 months, about 15 stayed remitted, about twelve progressed. Findings and limits, study-wide: Clonality, elevated at ibrutinib response, dropped back toward baseline at progression.

This clone was detected a few times. What it binds is unknown. The planned depth of sequencing spanned 1 in 200,000 to 1 in 1 million T cells. Assay: immunoSEQ multiplex PCR; the TCRdb copy retains only in-frame clones and omits some. Of 43,000 or so clones listed, 60% to 80% are singletons. The CDR3 runs to 15 residues. The V gene's germline CDR1 is SNHLY and CDR2 FYNNEI. Between the trimmed V and J ends, which lost 2 bases and 0 bases, there was a span of 7 bases. The chain combines TRBV2 with TRBJ2-2; perhaps D is TRBD1 or TRBD2 (5 bases each). Sample: PBMCs, taken after 24 months of ibrutinib treatment. The clonotype originates from a human donor with chronic lymphocytic leukemia. The CDR3 nucleotides are TGTGCCAGCAGTGAAAGGGACCCGAACACCGGGGAGCTGTTTTTT. Translation: CASSERDPNTGELFF.